This T cell receptor (beta chain) was obtained from a study of identical twins. Study results and caveats: Analyses based on zero insertions could be partly confounded by invariant MAIT and iNKT cells. In drawing conclusions, the study used cross-sectional statistical analysis and did not follow the same donors.

Comments on this clonotype: Its antigen is undetermined.

The germline CDR1 and CDR2 sequences are MDHEN and SYDVKM. The CDR3 is 14 residues long. The ends lost 4 bases at V and 3 bases at J; junction bases unmatched: 5. Template switching created a universal primer site, and the cDNA included unique molecular identifiers. TCRdb fed the 5' RACE reads into MiXCR, producing one record per CDR3 protein. The table has about 1.7 million distinct CDR3 sequences, about 32% seen once. The sequence was collected from a newborn girl in good health. J is TRBJ1-2 and V is TRBV28; 7 nucleotides match TRBD1. Input material: cord blood. The CDR3 DNA reads as TGTGCCAGCAGTTCCATACAGGGGCACTATGGCTACACCTTC. Encoded protein: CASSSIQGHYGYTF.